Below, one T cell receptor (beta chain) is given with its context. Its antigen is still unknown. The data stem from a study of shared clonotypes between healthy human individuals. Study-level findings and limits: Large sequencing depth failed to make sorted-subset sequencing complete, rarefaction showed. Of the naive CD4 clonotypes, approximately 5% were shared across a few donors.

The CDR3 contains 15 residues. Germline CDR1 is MNHNS and CDR2 is SASEGT. Trimming stripped 2 bases from V and 5 bases from J, with 13 bases between. CD45RO-negative, CCR7-positively selected cells formed the naive CD8 fraction, excluding terminally differentiated effector memory CD45RA+ cells. Assay: immunoSEQ multiplex PCR; the TCRdb copy retains only in-frame clones and omits some. The repertoire has about 2 million clones, about 94% of them found once; the top ten carry roughly 1.1%. This chain links TRBV6-1 with TRBJ1-5; D is unresolved. Input material: naive CD8+ T cells sorted from blood. The clonotype was recovered from a man aged 18 to 30 in good health. The CDR3 reads CASSESQDLHQPQHF. In DNA form, the CDR3 reads TGTGCCAGCAGTGAATCCCAGGACCTACATCAGCCCCAGCATTTT.